What follows are 13 T cell receptor beta chains derived from one specimen sequenced in a study of immune evolution from preneoplasia to lung adenocarcinoma. Only in-frame clones appear in the TCRdb table, and some are missing; sequencing was by immunoSEQ multiplex PCR. The repertoire includes some 5,400 clones, approximately 87% of them detected once, and 3.9% sits in the top ten. Sequencing used FFPE minimally invasive lung adenocarcinoma tissue. The receptors stem from a person in their sixties or seventies with lung adenocarcinoma.

This chain links TRBV13 with TRBJ2-3; weak D call: TRBD2 (6 bases). The length of the CDR3 is 13 residues. Germline assignment: CDR1 PRHDT and CDR2 FYEKMQ (reference sequence). V lost 11 bases, J lost 5 bases, and 17 bases lay in between. CDR3 DNA: TGTGCCGATGGCCGGGAGAGGGTAGATACGCAGTATTTT. Its translation: CADGRERVDTQYF.

The V gene is TRBV29-1, the J gene TRBJ2-3; 9 nucleotides agree with TRBD1. Germline values: CDR1 SQVTM, CDR2 ANQGSEA. V dropped 7 bases and J dropped 5; count of bases not matched to a gene: 7. The CDR3 has 13 residues. The CDR3 sequence is CSARDRVQDTQYF. DNA for the CDR3: TGCAGCGCCAGGGACAGGGTTCAAGATACGCAGTATTTT.

The V gene is TRBV10-3, the J gene TRBJ2-1; 15 bases align to TRBD2. CDR3 length: 13 amino acids. The V segment lost 8 bases and the J segment 10 bases; nucleotides outside the gene matches: 3. Per the germline V gene, CDR1 is ENHRY and CDR2 is SYGVKD. CDR3 in DNA: TGTGCCATCGGACTAGCGGGAGGGGAGGAGCAGTTCTTC. Its translation: CAIGLAGGEEQFF.

The rearrangement uses TRBV28 and TRBJ2-1, with D hard to call. V lost 8 bases and J lost 3, with 5 bases in between. The CDR3 spans 11 residues. Per the germline V gene, CDR1 is MDHEN and CDR2 is SYDVKM. CDR3 amino acids: CASLRYNEQFF. The DNA of the CDR3 is TGTGCCAGCCTGCGCTACAATGAGCAGTTCTTC.

The chain joins TRBV6-5 to TRBJ1-1; D unresolved. This CDR3 has 13 amino acids. Germline-derived CDR1 and CDR2 are MNHEY and SVGAGI. Trimming took 2 bases from V and 6 from J, leaving 10 bases between them. CDR3 sequence reads: CASSYGPWAEAFF. The CDR3, as DNA: TGTGCCAGCAGTTACGGGCCATGGGCTGAAGCTTTCTTT.

In nucleotides, the CDR3 is TGTGCCAGCAGCTTAAGCATGAGTGGAAATCAGCCCCAGCATTTT. Amino acids: CASSLSMSGNQPQHF. The chain uses TRBV7-2 and TRBJ1-5, with no clear D. Trimming left V 2 bases short and J 4 bases short, with 12 bases between. Germline V lookup: CDR1 SGHTA, CDR2 FQGNSA. There are 15 residues in the CDR3.

V usage is TRBV15 and J usage is TRBJ1-3; D is unclear. Deletions cut 6 bases from V and 0 bases from J, with 9 bases between. CDR1 and CDR2 from the germline V gene are LNHNV and YYDKDF (reference sequence). This CDR3 is built from 14 residues. CDR3 region: CATSKRASGNTIYF. The DNA for the CDR3 is TGTGCCACCAGTAAGAGGGCCTCTGGAAACACCATATATTTT.

The genes are TRBV6-1 and TRBJ2-4, with D perhaps given as TRBD1 or TRBD2 (5 bases each). V gave up 6 bases and J gave up 5 bases, with 5 bases separating them. The CDR3 is 11 amino acids. Germline assignment: CDR1 MNHNS and CDR2 SASEGT. The DNA of the CDR3 is TGTGCCAGCAGGGGGGAAAACATTCAGTACTTC. Translating gives CASRGENIQYF.

The chain combines TRBV7-2 with TRBJ2-2, with D unclear. From germline, CDR1 is SGHTA and CDR2 FQGNSA. The CDR3 has 18 amino acids. V lost 7 bases to trimming and J lost 2 bases, with 23 bases between them. CDR3 loop: CASTTDMWAAINTGELFF. As DNA, the CDR3 is TGTGCCAGCACCACGGATATGTGGGCAGCGATAAACACCGGGGAGCTGTTTTTT.

This clone was seen only a few times. V usage is TRBV7-3 and J usage is TRBJ2-3, with 9 bases matching TRBD1. The CDR3 consists of 17 residues. V was pared by 6 bases and J by 3 bases, with 13 bases of the junction left unmatched. CDR1 is SGHTA and CDR2 is FQGTGA in the germline V gene. DNA of the CDR3: TGTGCCAGCAGATTCACCGGGACAGGGACAGGGACAGATACGCAGTATTTT. It yields the protein CASRFTGTGTGTDTQYF.

V gene TRBV7-9 combines with J gene TRBJ1-5, with D perhaps TRBD1 (5 bases). The germline gives CDR1 SEHNR, CDR2 FQNEAQ (reference sequence). This CDR3 contains 15 residues. Between the trimmed V and J ends, which lost 2 bases and 5 bases, there was a span of 13 bases. The CDR3 DNA reads as TGTGCCAGCAGCTTAAGTGGGGGAAGAGATCAGCCCCAGCATTTT. Protein sequence: CASSLSGGRDQPQHF.

The J gene is TRBJ2-3, the V gene TRBV6-1, with 8 bases fitting TRBD2. Trimming took 10 bases from V and 4 from J; bases not matched to a gene: 10. The CDR3 covers 14 residues. The germline gives CDR1 MNHNS, CDR2 SASEGT. CDR3 bases: TGTGCCACCCCCGGGGGGGCCCTCCCAGATACGCAGTATTTT. Its translation: CATPGGALPDTQYF.

The CDR3 bases are TGTGCCAGTAGGCGCCGGGACAGGGGGCCAAACACTGAAGCTTTCTTT. Amino acids: CASRRRDRGPNTEAFF. The chain couples TRBV19 to TRBJ1-1; 12 positions match TRBD1. CDR1 LNHDA and CDR2 SQIVND come from the germline V gene (reference sequence). With 6 bases clipped from V and 2 bases from J, the junction kept 7 bases outside the gene matches. The length of the CDR3 is 16 residues.